This T cell receptor (beta chain) was documented in a study of T cell repertoires in cytomegalovirus infection. Study-level background: Public TCR beta signatures marked donors with CMV infection and the matching HLA. Study-level results: Identification of carriers of CMV plus the relevant HLA was performed using cumulative public TCR beta family frequency. In two of eight donors, the top clonotype was HLA-C-restricted CMV-specific.

This clonotype was seen more than once but under ten times. Its antigen is as yet unknown. After removal of 5 bases from V and 4 bases from J, the junction contained 10 bases not matched to a gene. The CDR3 consists of 16 residues. TCRdb used MiXCR to reprocess the reads, holding one entry per CDR3 protein. The sample holds 680,000 or so distinct CDR3 sequences, approximately 40% seen once. This TCR came from a human donor in good health (CMV status not recorded). Some clones in this sample may be carry-over from other donors' samples. What was sequenced was PBMCs. The V and J genes are TRBV12-3 or TRBV12-4 and TRBJ2-3, with TRBD2 identical over 9 bases. The CDR3 DNA reads as TGTGCCAGCAGTGCGCCCTGGCGGGAGGGAGCAGATACGCAGTATTTT. Translation gives CASSAPWREGADTQYF.